The rows below give T cell receptor beta chains drawn from one sample of a study of T cell responses to AZD1222 COVID-19 vaccine. Clones were sequenced by immunoSEQ multiplex PCR, and TCRdb holds only the in-frame ones, with some missing. The table has over 110,000 clones, roughly 93% seen once. The source was peripheral blood, collected 28 days after the second AZD1222 dose. These TCRs come from an adult who received the AZD1222 COVID-19 vaccine. The CDR3 runs from the conserved cysteine through the conserved F or W. A D gene is named only where the DNA matches it firmly. Clone size is shown for a subset of rows, as once, few, many or a class of expanded clone.

abundance: -; d_gene: -; v_gene: TRBV2; j_gene: TRBJ2-2; CDR3nt: TGTGCCAGCGCTGCGCCTAACACCGGGGAGCTGTTTTTT; CDR3aa: CASAAPNTGELFF
abundance: -; d_gene: -; v_gene: TRBV29-1; j_gene: TRBJ1-4; CDR3nt: TGCAGCGTTGCTCAGGGATCGGCTAATGAAAAACTGTTTTTT; CDR3aa: CSVAQGSANEKLFF
abundance: -; d_gene: -; v_gene: TRBV25-1; j_gene: TRBJ2-2; CDR3nt: TGTGCCAGCTCGGTTTGGATTAAGGGCACTCCGAACACCGGGGAGCTGTTTTTT; CDR3aa: CASSVWIKGTPNTGELFF
abundance: few; d_gene: TRBD2; v_gene: TRBV5-1; j_gene: TRBJ2-2; CDR3nt: TGCGCCAGCAGCTTGCGGGGGGCGAACACCGGGGAGCTGTTTTTT; CDR3aa: CASSLRGANTGELFF
abundance: -; d_gene: TRBD1; v_gene: TRBV27; j_gene: TRBJ1-5; CDR3nt: TGTGCCAGCAGACCCCTCCAGGGGGTCTTTCAGCCCCAGCATTTT; CDR3aa: CASRPLQGVFQPQHF
abundance: -; d_gene: TRBD2; v_gene: TRBV4-1; j_gene: TRBJ2-7; CDR3nt: TGCGCCAGCAGCCTTCACCGGACTAGCGGGGCTAGCTACGAGCAGTACTTC; CDR3aa: CASSLHRTSGASYEQYF
abundance: -; d_gene: -; v_gene: TRBV4-3; j_gene: TRBJ2-5; CDR3nt: TGCGCCAGCAGCCAAGAGACCTGGGAGACCCAGTACTTC; CDR3aa: CASSQETWETQYF
abundance: many; d_gene: TRBD1; v_gene: TRBV12-3/TRBV12-4; j_gene: TRBJ2-7; CDR3nt: TGTGCCAGCTGTAAGGGACAGGGGTACGAGCAGTACTTC; CDR3aa: CASCKGQGYEQYF
abundance: -; d_gene: -; v_gene: TRBV18; j_gene: TRBJ1-1; CDR3nt: TGTGCCAGCTCACCACCGGGGTTTCGCACTGAAGCTTTCTTT; CDR3aa: CASSPPGFRTEAFF
abundance: -; d_gene: TRBD1; v_gene: TRBV10-1; j_gene: TRBJ2-2; CDR3nt: TGCGCCAGCAGTGAGTTGACAGGGAGTGTCGGGGAGCTGTTTTTT; CDR3aa: CASSELTGSVGELFF
abundance: -; d_gene: -; v_gene: TRBV10-3; j_gene: TRBJ1-1; CDR3nt: TGTGCCATCAGTGGGCCGGAAAGAAGGAACACTGAAGCTTTCTTT; CDR3aa: CAISGPERRNTEAFF
abundance: -; d_gene: TRBD2; v_gene: TRBV5-6; j_gene: TRBJ2-3; CDR3nt: TGTGCCAGCAGCTACGGGACTAGCGGGACTACTTATACGCAGTATTTT; CDR3aa: CASSYGTSGTTYTQYF
abundance: -; d_gene: TRBD2; v_gene: TRBV10-1; j_gene: TRBJ2-3; CDR3nt: TGCGCCAGCAGTGAAGGGATAGCGGGCTTAAGCACAGATACGCAGTATTTT; CDR3aa: CASSEGIAGLSTDTQYF
abundance: once; d_gene: -; v_gene: TRBV2; j_gene: TRBJ1-2; CDR3nt: TGTGCCGGCTTAAACGGAGGAGCTAACTATGGCTACACCTTC; CDR3aa: CAGLNGGANYGYTF
abundance: -; d_gene: -; v_gene: TRBV3-1/TRBV3-2; j_gene: TRBJ2-6; CDR3nt: TGTGCCAGCAGCCTAAAAGCATTGGCAGTGAGCTCTGGGGCCAACGTCCTGACTTTC; CDR3aa: CASSLKALAVSSGANVLTF
abundance: -; d_gene: TRBD2; v_gene: TRBV27; j_gene: TRBJ2-7; CDR3nt: TGTGCCAGCAGACCACTAGCGATAGGCGCCTACGAGCAGTACTTC; CDR3aa: CASRPLAIGAYEQYF
abundance: -; d_gene: TRBD1; v_gene: TRBV3-1/TRBV3-2; j_gene: TRBJ1-1; CDR3nt: TGTGCCAGCCCCTGGACAGGGTGTGGGGCTGAAGCTTTCTTT; CDR3aa: CASPWTGCGAEAFF
abundance: -; d_gene: TRBD1; v_gene: TRBV7-2; j_gene: TRBJ1-5; CDR3nt: TGTGCCAGCAGCTCACACTCTGGGACAGCTTATAGCAATCAGCCCCAGCATTTT; CDR3aa: CASSSHSGTAYSNQPQHF
abundance: -; d_gene: -; v_gene: TRBV4-3; j_gene: TRBJ1-6; CDR3nt: TGCGCCAGCACCTCAATAGGGCGAAATTCACCCCTCCACTTT; CDR3aa: CASTSIGRNSPLHF
abundance: -; d_gene: TRBD1; v_gene: TRBV6-5; j_gene: TRBJ1-2; CDR3nt: TGTGCCAGCAGGGGGACAGTCTATTATGGCTACACCTTC; CDR3aa: CASRGTVYYGYTF
abundance: -; d_gene: -; v_gene: TRBV18; j_gene: TRBJ1-1; CDR3nt: TGTGCCAGCTCACCACTCTTAGGGCGCGCAGCAAACACTGAAGCTTTCTTT; CDR3aa: CASSPLLGRAANTEAFF
abundance: -; d_gene: TRBD1; v_gene: TRBV6-5; j_gene: TRBJ1-2; CDR3nt: TGTGCCAGCACCCCAGGGGGATATGGCTACACCTTC; CDR3aa: CASTPGGYGYTF
abundance: once; d_gene: -; v_gene: TRBV19; j_gene: TRBJ1-5; CDR3nt: TGTGCCAGTTTACAGGGACAGCCCCAGCATTTT; CDR3aa: CASLQGQPQHF
abundance: -; d_gene: TRBD1; v_gene: TRBV5-1; j_gene: TRBJ2-1; CDR3nt: TGCGCCAGCAGCTACCCCGGGACAGGGATTACATACCAGAGCTCCTACAATGAGCAGTTCTTC; CDR3aa: CASSYPGTGITYQSSYNEQFF
abundance: -; d_gene: TRBD1; v_gene: TRBV27; j_gene: TRBJ1-1; CDR3nt: TGTGCCAGCAGTTCAACAGGGGGGGTTGCCACTGAAGCTTTCTTT; CDR3aa: CASSSTGGVATEAFF
abundance: -; d_gene: -; v_gene: TRBV18; j_gene: TRBJ1-4; CDR3nt: TGTGCCAGCTCACCGCCCCCGGGGGGCAAGTGGGAAAAACTGTTTTTT; CDR3aa: CASSPPPGGKWEKLFF
abundance: -; d_gene: -; v_gene: TRBV5-6; j_gene: TRBJ2-1; CDR3nt: TGTGCCAGCAGCTGGGGGAGCTCCTACAATGAGCAGTTCTTC; CDR3aa: CASSWGSSYNEQFF
abundance: -; d_gene: -; v_gene: TRBV7-9; j_gene: TRBJ2-5; CDR3nt: TGTGCCAGCACCCCGAGGGGCCAAGAGACCCAGTACTTC; CDR3aa: CASTPRGQETQYF
abundance: -; d_gene: -; v_gene: TRBV3-1/TRBV3-2; j_gene: TRBJ1-6; CDR3nt: TGTGCCAGCAGCCAAGAATCCCGTCAGCCGAATAATTCACCCCTCCACTTT; CDR3aa: CASSQESRQPNNSPLHF
abundance: -; d_gene: -; v_gene: TRBV7-2; j_gene: TRBJ1-2; CDR3nt: TGTGCCAGCAGCTTAAATACAGACTATGGCTACACCTTC; CDR3aa: CASSLNTDYGYTF
abundance: -; d_gene: -; v_gene: TRBV6-6; j_gene: TRBJ1-1; CDR3nt: TGTGCCAGCAATTCGAACACTGAAGCTTTCTTT; CDR3aa: CASNSNTEAFF
abundance: -; d_gene: TRBD1; v_gene: TRBV28; j_gene: TRBJ2-1; CDR3nt: TGTGCCAGCAGTTTAGGGACAGGGTATGAGCAGTTCTTC; CDR3aa: CASSLGTGYEQFF
abundance: -; d_gene: -; v_gene: TRBV4-1; j_gene: TRBJ1-1; CDR3nt: TGCGCCAGCAGCCAAGAGGGACAGAACACTGAAGCTTTCTTT; CDR3aa: CASSQEGQNTEAFF
abundance: -; d_gene: -; v_gene: TRBV28; j_gene: TRBJ1-6; CDR3nt: TGTGCCAGCAGCCCCAGGGTACCACCCCTCCACTTT; CDR3aa: CASSPRVPPLHF
abundance: once; d_gene: TRBD1; v_gene: TRBV29-1; j_gene: TRBJ2-5; CDR3nt: TGCAGCGTTGAATTTTGGGACAGGTGGAGAGAGACCCAGTACTTC; CDR3aa: CSVEFWDRWRETQYF
abundance: -; d_gene: -; v_gene: TRBV21-1; j_gene: TRBJ1-6; CDR3nt: TGTGCCAGCAGCAAAGAAGACAGGTCTAGCTCCTATAATTCACCCCTCCACTTT; CDR3aa: CASSKEDRSSSYNSPLHF
abundance: -; d_gene: -; v_gene: TRBV27; j_gene: TRBJ1-6; CDR3nt: TGTGCCAGCAGTTTAGGGTCCGGGTGGGGGTCACCCCTCCACTTT; CDR3aa: CASSLGSGWGSPLHF
abundance: -; d_gene: -; v_gene: TRBV5-1; j_gene: TRBJ1-1; CDR3nt: TGCGCCAGCAGCTTGGGCAGAGTGGCCACTGAAGCTTTCTTT; CDR3aa: CASSLGRVATEAFF
abundance: -; d_gene: TRBD1; v_gene: TRBV10-2; j_gene: TRBJ1-1; CDR3nt: TGCGCCAGCAGTGAATTTATGACAGGGAGCGCTTTCTTT; CDR3aa: CASSEFMTGSAFF
abundance: -; d_gene: TRBD1; v_gene: TRBV30; j_gene: TRBJ1-2; CDR3nt: TGTGCCCGTTTAGACAGGGGTGAAGATGGCTACACCTTC; CDR3aa: CARLDRGEDGYTF
abundance: -; d_gene: -; v_gene: TRBV12-3/TRBV12-4; j_gene: TRBJ1-2; CDR3nt: TGTGCCAGCAGTTTCCCAGCTAACTATGGCTACACCTTC; CDR3aa: CASSFPANYGYTF
abundance: -; d_gene: TRBD2; v_gene: TRBV30; j_gene: TRBJ2-1; CDR3nt: TGTGCCTGGAGCAGTTATCTAGCGGGGGGGCCCCTTAAGCAGTTCTTC; CDR3aa: CAWSSYLAGGPLKQFF
abundance: once; d_gene: TRBD2; v_gene: TRBV7-2; j_gene: TRBJ2-3; CDR3nt: TGTGCCAGCACCCGGGGGGGCCAGAGCACAGATACGCAGTATTTT; CDR3aa: CASTRGGQSTDTQYF
abundance: -; d_gene: -; v_gene: TRBV28; j_gene: TRBJ2-2; CDR3nt: TGTGCCAGCAGTTCGACCGCCCTCCATTCCGGGGAGCTGTTTTTT; CDR3aa: CASSSTALHSGELFF
abundance: -; d_gene: -; v_gene: TRBV30; j_gene: TRBJ1-4; CDR3nt: TGTGCCTGGAGTGTATCAGACCTAAGGGAAAAACTGTTTTTT; CDR3aa: CAWSVSDLREKLFF
abundance: -; d_gene: TRBD1; v_gene: TRBV2; j_gene: TRBJ1-1; CDR3nt: TGTGCCAGCAGTGTGGACAGGGAGGAATGGAACACTGAAGCTTTCTTT; CDR3aa: CASSVDREEWNTEAFF
abundance: once; d_gene: -; v_gene: TRBV20-1; j_gene: TRBJ2-1; CDR3nt: TGCAGTGCTAGTGGGGTGGGGGTAAATCACAATGAGCAGTTCTTC; CDR3aa: CSASGVGVNHNEQFF
abundance: -; d_gene: -; v_gene: TRBV18; j_gene: TRBJ1-5; CDR3nt: TGTGCCAGCTCACCTAACTCAGGGAGGACCAATCAGCCCCAGCATTTT; CDR3aa: CASSPNSGRTNQPQHF
abundance: -; d_gene: TRBD1; v_gene: TRBV29-1; j_gene: TRBJ1-1; CDR3nt: TGCAGCCTCCGACAGGGCTTGAACACTGAAGCTTTCTTT; CDR3aa: CSLRQGLNTEAFF
abundance: -; d_gene: TRBD1; v_gene: TRBV5-1; j_gene: TRBJ2-1; CDR3nt: TGCGCCAGCAGCTCGACAGGGGCCCCGACCTACAATGAGCAGTTCTTC; CDR3aa: CASSSTGAPTYNEQFF
abundance: -; d_gene: TRBD2; v_gene: TRBV19; j_gene: TRBJ2-7; CDR3nt: TGTGCCAGTAGCCTCCCGGGACTAGCGGGAACTTACGAGCAGTACTTC; CDR3aa: CASSLPGLAGTYEQYF